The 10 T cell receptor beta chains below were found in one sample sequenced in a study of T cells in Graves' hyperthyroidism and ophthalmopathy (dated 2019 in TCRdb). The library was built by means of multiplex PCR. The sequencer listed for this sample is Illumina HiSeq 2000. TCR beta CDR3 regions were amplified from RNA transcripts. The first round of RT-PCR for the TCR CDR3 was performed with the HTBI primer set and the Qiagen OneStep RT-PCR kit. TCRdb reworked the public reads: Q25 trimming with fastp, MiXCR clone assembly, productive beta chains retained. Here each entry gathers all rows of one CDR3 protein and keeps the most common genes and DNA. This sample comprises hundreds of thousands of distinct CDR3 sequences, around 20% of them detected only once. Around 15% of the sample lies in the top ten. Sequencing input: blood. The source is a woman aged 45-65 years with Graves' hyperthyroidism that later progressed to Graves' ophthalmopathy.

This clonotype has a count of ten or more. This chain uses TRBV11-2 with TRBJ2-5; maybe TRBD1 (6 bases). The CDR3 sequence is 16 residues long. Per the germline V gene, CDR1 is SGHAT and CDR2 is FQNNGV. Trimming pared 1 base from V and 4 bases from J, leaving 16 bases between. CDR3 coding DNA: TGTGCCAGCAGCTTAGTGGCGGCAGGGGAATTAGAGACCCAGTACTTC. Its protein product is CASSLVAAGELETQYF.

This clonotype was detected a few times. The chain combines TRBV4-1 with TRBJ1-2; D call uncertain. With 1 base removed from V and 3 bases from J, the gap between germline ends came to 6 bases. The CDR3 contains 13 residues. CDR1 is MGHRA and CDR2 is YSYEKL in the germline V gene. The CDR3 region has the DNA TGCGCCAGCAGCCAAGCCGAGGACTATGGCTACACCTTC. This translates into CASSQAEDYGYTF.

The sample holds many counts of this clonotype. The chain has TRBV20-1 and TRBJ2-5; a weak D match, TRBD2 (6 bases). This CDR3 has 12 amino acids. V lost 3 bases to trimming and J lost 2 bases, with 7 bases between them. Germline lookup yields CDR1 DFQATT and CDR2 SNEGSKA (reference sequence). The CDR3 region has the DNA TGCAGTGCTAGTCGGGAGCAAGAGACCCAGTACTTC. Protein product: CSASREQETQYF.

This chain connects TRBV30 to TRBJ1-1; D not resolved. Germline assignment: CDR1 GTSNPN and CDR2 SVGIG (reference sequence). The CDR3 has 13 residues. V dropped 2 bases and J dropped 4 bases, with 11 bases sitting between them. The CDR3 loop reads CAWSSLPGTEAFF. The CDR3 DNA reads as TGTGCCTGGAGTTCGCTTCCTGGCACTGAAGCTTTCTTT.

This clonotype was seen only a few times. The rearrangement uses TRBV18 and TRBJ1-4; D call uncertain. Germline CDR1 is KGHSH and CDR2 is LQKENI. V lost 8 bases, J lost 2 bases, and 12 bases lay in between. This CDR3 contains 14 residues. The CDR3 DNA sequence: TGTGCCAGCGCACAGATGGCCACTAATGAAAAACTGTTTTTT. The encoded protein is CASAQMATNEKLFF.

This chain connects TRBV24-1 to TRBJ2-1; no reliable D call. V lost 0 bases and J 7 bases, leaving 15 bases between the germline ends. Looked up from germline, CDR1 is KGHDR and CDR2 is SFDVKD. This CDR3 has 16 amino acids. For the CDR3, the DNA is TGTGCCACCAGTGATTTGCCACGGACCGCAACGAATGAGCAGTTCTTC. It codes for CATSDLPRTATNEQFF.

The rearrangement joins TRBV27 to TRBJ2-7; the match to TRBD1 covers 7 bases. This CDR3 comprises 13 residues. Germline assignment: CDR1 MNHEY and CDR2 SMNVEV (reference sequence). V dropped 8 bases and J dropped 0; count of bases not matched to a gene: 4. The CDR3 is CASVGTVSYEQYF. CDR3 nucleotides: TGTGCCAGCGTAGGGACAGTCTCCTACGAGCAGTACTTC.

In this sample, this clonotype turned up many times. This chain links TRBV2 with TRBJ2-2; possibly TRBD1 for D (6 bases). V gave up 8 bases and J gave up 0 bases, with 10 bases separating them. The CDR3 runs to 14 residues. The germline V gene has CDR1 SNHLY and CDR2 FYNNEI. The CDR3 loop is CASLQGANTGELFF. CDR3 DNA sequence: TGTGCCAGCCTACAGGGAGCGAACACCGGGGAGCTGTTTTTT.

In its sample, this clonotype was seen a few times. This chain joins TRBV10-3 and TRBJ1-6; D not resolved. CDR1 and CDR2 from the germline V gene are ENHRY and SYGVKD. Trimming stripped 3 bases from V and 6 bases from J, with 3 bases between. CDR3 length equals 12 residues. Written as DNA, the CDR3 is TGTGCCATCAGTGACATTAATTCACCCCTCCACTTT. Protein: CAISDINSPLHF.

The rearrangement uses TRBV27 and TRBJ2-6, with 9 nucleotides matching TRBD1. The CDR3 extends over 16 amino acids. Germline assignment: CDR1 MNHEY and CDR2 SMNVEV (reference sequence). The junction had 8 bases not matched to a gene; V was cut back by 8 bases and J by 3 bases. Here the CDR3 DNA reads TGTGCCAGCCATATCACAGGGGGCATTGGGGCCAACGTCCTGACTTTC. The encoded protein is CASHITGGIGANVLTF.